This T cell receptor beta chain was captured in a study of chemoradiotherapy in HPV16-positive cancers. Study results and limitations: HPV-specific T cells were functionally defined from only a couple of HPV16-positive patients.

Trimming cost V 4 bases and J 2 bases; bases outside gene matches: 6. Germline lookup yields CDR1 SGHAT and CDR2 FQDESV (reference sequence). The CDR3 is 15 residues long. Comments on this clone: Its antigen remains unidentified.

Generated by immunoSEQ multiplex PCR, the TCRdb table keeps only in-frame clones and is missing some. The data hold 8,600 or so clones, with roughly 84% observed a single time. This receptor was taken from a human donor with HPV-associated anogenital cancer. The V call is TRBV11-1, the J call TRBJ2-7, with 9 bases that match TRBD1. Specimen: tumor tissue, collected from a patient who underwent chemoradiotherapy. CDR3 region: CASSSRQGDTYEQYF. The CDR3 DNA follows: TGTGCCAGCAGCTCACGACAGGGGGATACCTACGAGCAGTACTTC.